What follows are 22 T cell receptor beta chains derived from one specimen sequenced in a study of beta chain features in type 1 diabetes. The authors reverse transcribed all of the isolated RNA, so sequencing captured expressed TCRB transcripts. The protocol was immunoSEQ multiplex PCR, while the TCRdb copy is restricted to in-frame clones and leaves out a portion. The sample has 200,000 to 250,000 clones; roughly 13% are singletons. No antigen has been assigned to these receptors. Study-level results: In every one of the four CD4+ subsets, TCRB CDR3s were moderately but significantly shorter in Type 1 diabetes patients.

The source material was naive CD4+ T cells from blood. The origin of the receptors is a man between 25 and 39 years old with type 1 diabetes.

The gene calls are TRBV2 and TRBJ2-7; 7 bases align to TRBD1. Losses at the gene ends were 5 bases for V and 11 bases for J; bases not matched to a gene: 21. This CDR3 region has 16 residues. Germline V gene sequence: CDR1 SNHLY, CDR2 FYNNEI. The CDR3 region is CASSFGRDRAPTKEYF. The CDR3 DNA is TGTGCCAGCAGTTTCGGTCGGGACAGAGCGCCTACGAAGGAGTACTTC.

This clone turned up a few times. V gene TRBV19 combines with J gene TRBJ2-7; 9 bases fit TRBD1. Germline CDR1 reads LNHDA; CDR2 reads SQIVND (reference sequence). The CDR3 has 15 residues. The J segment lost 0 bases and the V segment lost 5 bases, leaving 5 bases of the junction unmatched. Here the CDR3 DNA reads TGTGCCAGTAGTCTGGGACAGGGATTCTCCTACGAGCAGTACTTC. This codes for CASSLGQGFSYEQYF.

The chain uses TRBV6-5 and TRBJ1-1, with 9 bases matching TRBD1. Germline V CDR1 and CDR2: MNHEY, SVGAGI. Germline trimming cut 4 bases from V and 5 bases from J; bases unmatched to any gene: 11. This CDR3 contains 16 residues. The CDR3 region has the DNA TGTGCCAGCAGTTTCTCTCGACAGGGGGTAGGGACTGAAGCTTTCTTT. It translates to CASSFSRQGVGTEAFF.

This clone was observed a few times. The genes are TRBV18 and TRBJ2-3; 9 positions agree with TRBD2. Trimming cost V 3 bases and J 6 bases; bases outside gene matches: 4. Germline-derived CDR1 and CDR2 are KGHSH and LQKENI. The CDR3 has 14 residues. This chain's CDR3 is CASSPGLAKDTQYF. In nucleotides, the CDR3 is TGTGCCAGCTCACCCGGACTAGCGAAGGATACGCAGTATTTT.

V gene TRBV12-5 combines with J gene TRBJ2-7, with 9 nucleotides matching TRBD2. J gave up 7 bases and V 6 bases, and 10 bases lay outside the gene matches. CDR1 is LGHNT and CDR2 is FRNRAP in the germline V gene. The CDR3 extends over 14 amino acids. Written as DNA, the CDR3 is TGTGCTAGTGGCTCCGGGACTAGCTCTGGAGAGCAGTACTTC. Encoded protein: CASGSGTSSGEQYF.

This clone appeared a few times. The chain employs TRBV25-1 and TRBJ2-7, with a possible D match to TRBD1 (6 bases). The CDR3 spans 15 residues. Deletions cut 5 bases from V and 0 bases from J, with 14 bases between. Germline values: CDR1 MGHDK, CDR2 SYGVNS. CDR3 sequence: CASSSRQADSYEQYF. CDR3 in DNA: TGTGCCAGCAGTTCTCGACAGGCCGACTCCTACGAGCAGTACTTC.

This clone was found once. The J gene is TRBJ2-7, the V gene TRBV18, with 9 bases aligning to TRBD1. Per germline, CDR1 KGHSH and CDR2 LQKENI. J lost 3 bases, V lost 4 bases, and 4 bases had no gene match. The CDR3 is 14 amino acids. CDR3 protein: CASSQGQGHYEQYF. The CDR3 nucleotides are TGTGCCAGCTCACAGGGACAGGGACACTACGAGCAGTACTTC.

This clone showed up just a few times. The V call is TRBV4-1, the J call TRBJ1-1; 7 bases align to TRBD1. The CDR3 loop spans 17 amino acids. Germline CDR1 and CDR2: MGHRA and YSYEKL. V dropped 0 bases and J dropped 1; count of bases not matched to a gene: 8. The chain's CDR3 is CASSQERGGQANTEAFF. The DNA of the CDR3 is TGCGCCAGCAGCCAAGAGAGGGGTGGACAGGCGAACACTGAAGCTTTCTTT.

The chain recombines TRBV7-9 with TRBJ1-6; 8 bases map to TRBD1. This CDR3 region has 16 residues. The V segment lost 5 bases and the J segment 6 bases; nucleotides outside the gene matches: 9. CDR1 is SEHNR and CDR2 is FQNEAQ in the germline V gene (reference sequence). The CDR3 reads CASSQQGALANSPLHF. CDR3 nucleotides: TGTGCCAGCAGCCAGCAGGGGGCGTTGGCTAATTCACCCCTCCACTTT.

The gene calls are TRBV7-2 and TRBJ2-3; 10 nucleotides line up with TRBD2. CDR3 length equals 17 residues. Germline CDR1 SGHTA, CDR2 FQGNSA. J lost 2 bases, V lost 1 base, and 6 bases had no gene match. In DNA form, the CDR3 reads TGTGCCAGCAGCTTAGATTTCACTAGCGGGGTCACAGATACGCAGTATTTT. It is translated as CASSLDFTSGVTDTQYF.

This clone came up a few times. This sequence joins TRBV7-2 and TRBJ2-7, with a possible D match to TRBD1 (5 bases). Germline CDR1 SGHTA, CDR2 FQGNSA. V was pared by 3 bases and J by 4 bases, with 10 bases between. The CDR3 contains 13 residues. This CDR3 is CASSFGAQYEQYF. CDR3 in DNA: TGTGCCAGCAGCTTTGGGGCACAGTACGAGCAGTACTTC.

This chain connects TRBV18 to TRBJ2-5; no definite D call. CDR3 size: 14 residues. The V gene lost 1 base and the J gene lost 1 base, with 7 bases spanning the gap. Germline loops: CDR1 KGHSH, CDR2 LQKENI. The CDR3 sequence is CASSPRQSQETQYF. In DNA, the CDR3 is TGTGCCAGCTCACCACGCCAGTCCCAAGAGACCCAGTACTTC.

This clone was counted between two and nine times. The chain recombines TRBV14 with TRBJ2-1; 8 nucleotides match TRBD2. V shed 4 bases and J 9 bases; nucleotides not matched to a gene: 8. The germline V gene encodes CDR1 SGHDN and CDR2 FVKESK. This CDR3 comprises 14 residues. The CDR3 region is CASSLAGRGIEQFF. As DNA, the CDR3 is TGTGCCAGCAGCCTAGCGGGACGGGGGATTGAGCAGTTCTTC.

This clone was seen a few times. J is TRBJ1-2 and V is TRBV6-1, with D unclear. Germline V gene lookup returns CDR1 MNHNS and CDR2 SASEGT. V was shortened by 4 bases and J by 8 bases, with 11 bases between the two germline ends. This CDR3 has 12 amino acids. The CDR3 reads CASSGPPEGYTF. The CDR3 bases are TGTGCCAGCAGTGGGCCCCCCGAAGGCTACACCTTC.

The chain carries TRBV11-2 and TRBJ2-4; weak D call: TRBD2 (5 bases). The V and J ends lost 2 bases and 8 bases respectively, with 13 bases between them. In germline, CDR1 is SGHAT, CDR2 FQNNGV. This CDR3 region has 14 residues. The DNA of the CDR3 is TGTGCCAGCAGCTTAAGGCAGGTGGAGGACATTCAGTACTTC. It specifies CASSLRQVEDIQYF.

The chain couples TRBV7-9 to TRBJ2-7; D might be TRBD1 (6 bases). Trimming took 4 bases from V and 6 from J, leaving 28 bases between them. In germline, CDR1 is SEHNR, CDR2 FQNEAQ (reference sequence). This CDR3 is 18 amino acids long. The DNA for the CDR3 is TGTGCCAGCAGCTCCTCCGACGGGAATTACAGGGTAACGTTCGAGCAGTACTTC. This translates into CASSSSDGNYRVTFEQYF.

The chain joins TRBV2 to TRBJ2-1; 9 nucleotides agree with TRBD1. There are 15 residues in the CDR3. Trimming cost V 2 bases and J 3 bases; bases outside gene matches: 2. The V gene's germline CDR1 is SNHLY and CDR2 FYNNEI. The CDR3 coding sequence is TGTGCCAGCAGTGAATACAGGGGGCACTACAATGAGCAGTTCTTC. This encodes CASSEYRGHYNEQFF.

There are a few counts of this clone. The chain carries TRBV5-1 and TRBJ2-3; D is possibly TRBD1 (6 bases). V lost 4 bases and J 2 bases, leaving 11 bases between the germline ends. The CDR3 totals 14 residues. Germline V lookup: CDR1 SGHRS, CDR2 YFSETQ. CDR3 bases: TGCGCCAGCAGCATGGGGGACACCACAGATACGCAGTATTTT. Amino acids: CASSMGDTTDTQYF.

This clone was seen more than once but under ten times. This chain uses TRBV25-1 with TRBJ2-1, with TRBD1 as a possible D gene (5 bases). Germline V gene data show CDR1 as MGHDK and CDR2 as SYGVNS. The CDR3 extends over 11 amino acids. The ends were cut back, 7 bases at V and 8 bases at J, with 9 bases in the middle. In nucleotides, the CDR3 is TGTGCCAGCACCCTCAGGGATGAGCAGTTCTTC. It is translated as CASTLRDEQFF.

The chain employs TRBV6-1 and TRBJ2-1; tentative D call: TRBD2 (5 bases). The CDR3 is made up of 12 amino acids. CDR1 MNHNS and CDR2 SASEGT come from the germline V gene. V was cut by 6 bases and J by 7 bases, with 10 bases left in between. The CDR3 region is CASSRSENEQFF. In nucleotides, the CDR3 is TGTGCCAGCAGCCGTAGCGAGAATGAGCAGTTCTTC.

This clone turned up a few times. The V call is TRBV6-1, the J call TRBJ2-5; D possibly corresponds to TRBD2 (5 bases). Looked up from germline, CDR1 is MNHNS and CDR2 is SASEGT. The CDR3 is 14 residues long. V lost 6 bases and J lost 2, with 13 bases in between. The CDR3 DNA reads as TGTGCCAGCAGCTTTCCGGGATCACAAGAGACCCAGTACTTC. This encodes CASSFPGSQETQYF.

This clone was counted only a few times. V and J are TRBV15 and TRBJ2-3; possible D gene TRBD1, 6 bases. CDR1 and CDR2 (germline): LNHNV, YYDKDF (reference sequence). The germline V and J ends were trimmed by 5 bases and 0 bases, with 6 bases remaining between them. The CDR3 loop spans 13 amino acids. The CDR3: CATSGGSTDTQYF. CDR3 coding DNA: TGTGCCACCAGCGGGGGCAGCACAGATACGCAGTATTTT.